This passage covers 10 T cell receptor beta chains from one sample sequenced in a study of cytomegalovirus exposure and HLA in healthy donors. The PCR had 60 Vbeta and 13 Jbeta primers. Repertoires were generated with immunoSEQ multiplex PCR, while TCRdb's copy carries only in-frame clones and drops some. Here the sample spans about 190,000 clones, roughly 75% being singletons. Input material: PBMCs. The receptors stem from a young man in good health and CMV-seropositive.

CDR3 region: CASSSTDRAFAEAFF. DNA for the CDR3: TGTGCCAGCAGCTCCACGGACAGGGCGTTTGCTGAAGCTTTCTTT. V is TRBV9 and J is TRBJ1-1, with 8 bases lining up with TRBD1. This CDR3 is built from 15 residues. Germline values: CDR1 SGDLS, CDR2 YYNGEE. V trimming: 4 bases; J trimming: 6 bases; junction bases outside the gene matches: 11.

This clone was seen more than once but under ten times. The chain joins TRBV30 to TRBJ2-5, with 8 bases lining up with TRBD2. Germline CDR1 is GTSNPN and CDR2 is SVGIG (reference sequence). V dropped 5 bases and J dropped 6; count of bases not matched to a gene: 8. The CDR3 covers 13 residues. The CDR3 reads CAWEAGDRQTQYF. The CDR3 nucleotides read TGTGCCTGGGAAGCGGGGGATCGGCAGACCCAGTACTTC.

The rearrangement joins TRBV2 to TRBJ1-4; no clear D gene. V lost 2 bases and J 8 bases, leaving 9 bases between the germline ends. CDR3 length equals 13 residues. In germline, CDR1 is SNHLY, CDR2 FYNNEI. The DNA for the CDR3 is TGTGCCAGCAGTGAACTTTTGGAGGAAAAACTGTTTTTT. It translates to CASSELLEEKLFF.

The rearrangement uses TRBV4-2 and TRBJ1-1, with D perhaps matching TRBD1 (6 bases). Per the germline V gene, CDR1 is LGHNA and CDR2 is YNFKEQ. The CDR3 is 15 amino acids. Trimming removed 1 base at V and 0 bases at J, with 9 bases between. CDR3 sequence: CASSQVEGVNTEAFF. For the CDR3, the DNA is TGTGCCAGCAGCCAAGTCGAGGGGGTGAACACTGAAGCTTTCTTT.

This clone has just one count. It is likely a read error: a sequence one base away is far more abundant. The chain uses TRBV7-8 and TRBJ2-7; 10 bases fit TRBD1. The junction had 2 bases not matched to a gene; V was cut back by 3 bases and J by 3 bases. The CDR3 runs 14 residues. Germline-derived CDR1 and CDR2 are SGHVS and FQNEAQ. CDR3 DNA sequence: TGTGCCAGCAGCTTGTGGACAGGGGGCTACGAGCAGTACTTC. Amino acid sequence: CASSLWTGGYEQYF.

This clone was observed a handful of times. V is TRBV6-6 and J is TRBJ1-1; the D is unclear. Trimming took off 0 bases at V and 5 bases at J, with 10 bases between the two ends. The V gene's germline CDR1 is MNHNY and CDR2 SVGAGI (reference sequence). The CDR3 consists of 14 residues. CDR3 protein: CASSYSSGDTEAFF. Here the CDR3 DNA reads TGTGCCAGCAGTTACTCCTCGGGAGATACTGAAGCTTTCTTT.

The rearrangement joins TRBV30 to TRBJ2-1; a weak D match, TRBD2 (5 bases). Per the germline V gene, CDR1 is GTSNPN and CDR2 is SVGIG (reference sequence). The CDR3 has 11 amino acids. With 3 bases removed from V and 7 bases from J, the gap between germline ends came to 7 bases. CDR3 sequence (DNA): TGTGCCTGGAGGACGGGGAATGAGCAGTTCTTC. It encodes CAWRTGNEQFF.

This sequence joins TRBV10-3 and TRBJ1-1, with D maybe TRBD1 (5 bases). The CDR3 length is 12 residues. From germline, CDR1 is ENHRY and CDR2 SYGVKD. Deletions cut 8 bases from V and 1 base from J, with 8 bases between. CDR3 loop: CAIGATNTEAFF. DNA for the CDR3: TGTGCCATCGGGGCAACGAACACTGAAGCTTTCTTT.

This clone occurred a few times. J is TRBJ2-7 and V is TRBV5-8; no reliable D call. The length of the CDR3 is 14 residues. The germline gives CDR1 SGHTS, CDR2 YDEGEE. Trimming took off 7 bases at V and 0 bases at J, with 14 bases between the two ends. In DNA, the CDR3 is TGTGCCAGCCCCCCTAGACCCAGCTCCTACGAGCAGTACTTC. Translation: CASPPRPSSYEQYF.

V usage is TRBV5-6 and J usage is TRBJ2-7, with 8 bases identical to TRBD1. The germline V gene encodes CDR1 SGHDT and CDR2 YYEEEE. The ends lost 2 bases at V and 9 bases at J; junction bases unmatched: 4. The CDR3 runs to 12 residues. The CDR3 coding sequence is TGTGCCAGCAGCTTTACAGACAGGGGGCAGTACTTC. This sequence encodes CASSFTDRGQYF.